In this sample, the clone carrying this T cell receptor (beta chain) turned up a few times. Preparation of the TCRbeta library involved a method that used unique molecular identifiers. TCRdb ran MiXCR on the PCR reads and lists one entry per CDR3 protein. In the table there are 500,000 to 600,000 distinct CDR3 sequences, 30% to 35% of which are singletons. V lost 2 bases to trimming and J lost 3 bases, with 13 bases between them. The CDR3 length is 15 residues. Germline CDR1 reads MNHEY; CDR2 reads SVGAGI. This sample is drawn from a study of T-cell reconstitution after alpha-beta-depleted transplantation in children.

Sample: PBMCs from the stem cell graft donor, taken from the stem cell graft. This TCR was sampled from a human donor who donated a stem cell graft to a child with aplastic anemia. This rearrangement joins TRBV6-5 to TRBJ2-5; D is perhaps TRBD1 (6 bases). The CDR3 nucleotides are TGTGCCAGCAGTTACGGGGGCAGGGTCGAAGAGACCCAGTACTTC. This translates into CASSYGGRVEETQYF.